A single sample is the source of the 18 T cell receptor beta chains below, sequenced in a study of blood T cell repertoires in COVID-19. TCRdb's table, derived via immunoSEQ multiplex PCR, lists solely in-frame clones and lacks some. The repertoire has 20,000 to 30,000 clones, 80% to 90% of them found once; the top ten carry less than 2.5%. Sequencing was done on a sample of peripheral blood. All receptors come from a woman aged 70 to 79 with COVID-19, enrolled during active disease.

The rearrangement uses TRBV2 and TRBJ1-2; D is undetermined. CDR3 length: 13 residues. Between the trimmed V and J ends, which lost 3 bases and 2 bases, there was a span of 7 bases. Germline CDR1 reads SNHLY; CDR2 reads FYNNEI. CDR3 sequence reads: CASSDDGNYGYTF. The CDR3, as DNA: TGTGCCAGCAGTGATGACGGGAACTATGGCTACACCTTC.

This sequence joins TRBV29-1 and TRBJ1-1; D not resolved. The germline CDR1 and CDR2 sequences are SQVTM and ANQGSEA. The CDR3 spans 10 residues. V was trimmed by 3 bases and J by 7 bases, leaving 6 bases between them. The CDR3 sequence is CSVEQNEAFF. The CDR3 DNA is TGCAGCGTTGAGCAGAATGAAGCTTTCTTT.

This clone has a handful of counts. The chain uses TRBV15 and TRBJ1-1; maybe TRBD1 (6 bases). Germline-derived CDR1 and CDR2 are LNHNV and YYDKDF (reference sequence). With 1 base removed from V and 0 bases from J, the gap between germline ends came to 12 bases. The CDR3 runs to 16 residues. CDR3 sequence: CATSRGTVLMNTEAFF. DNA for the CDR3: TGTGCCACCAGCAGAGGGACAGTACTTATGAACACTGAAGCTTTCTTT.

The J gene is TRBJ2-1, the V gene TRBV15, with 10 bases aligning to TRBD1. CDR1 LNHNV and CDR2 YYDKDF come from the germline V gene (reference sequence). The trim removed 2 bases at V and 3 bases at J, leaving 4 bases unmatched. This CDR3 is built from 16 residues. The CDR3, as DNA: TGTGCCACCAGCAGAACCGGGACAGGGGACTACAATGAGCAGTTCTTC. It encodes CATSRTGTGDYNEQFF.

The chain is built from TRBV19 and TRBJ1-4; 9 bases align to TRBD1. The ends lost 4 bases at V and 8 bases at J; junction bases unmatched: 8. The germline V gene has CDR1 LNHDA and CDR2 SQIVND (reference sequence). The CDR3 length is 15 residues. Written as DNA, the CDR3 is TGTGCCAGTAGTAAACCGGGACAGGGCGGCGAAAAACTGTTTTTT. It yields the protein CASSKPGQGGEKLFF. Drawing the rest from reference TRBV19 and TRBJ1-4, the complete variable domain is DGGITQSPKYLFRKEGQNVTLSCEQNLNHDAMYWYRQDPGQGLRLIYYSQIVNDFQKGDIAEGYSVSREKKESFPLTVTSAQKNPTAFYLCASSKPGQGGEKLFFGSGTQLSVL.

The genes are TRBV6-2 or TRBV6-3 and TRBJ2-5; D call uncertain. V was pared by 2 bases and J by 5 bases, with 15 bases between. The CDR3 runs to 15 residues. Germline V gene data show CDR1 as MNHEY and CDR2 as SVGEGT. The CDR3 here is CASSYSVELLETQYF. The CDR3 coding sequence is TGTGCCAGCAGTTACAGTGTAGAATTGTTGGAGACCCAGTACTTC.

The rearrangement uses TRBV7-2 and TRBJ1-6, with 8 nucleotides matching TRBD1. The junction had 5 bases not matched to a gene; V was cut back by 5 bases and J by 5 bases. From germline, CDR1 is SGHTA and CDR2 FQGNSA. The CDR3 has 15 residues. CDR3 in amino acids: CASSPPGQDNSPLHF. The CDR3 DNA sequence: TGTGCCAGCAGCCCGCCGGGACAGGATAATTCACCCCTCCACTTT.

V usage is TRBV2 and J usage is TRBJ1-5; perhaps TRBD1 as D (5 bases). CDR1 is SNHLY and CDR2 is FYNNEI in the germline V gene. Trimming took off 5 bases at V and 6 bases at J, with 14 bases between the two ends. The CDR3 loop spans 14 amino acids. CDR3: CASSPTAGFQPQHF. CDR3 nucleotides: TGTGCCAGCAGTCCGACCGCAGGGTTTCAGCCCCAGCATTTT.

This clone appeared once. The chain joins TRBV6-2 or TRBV6-3 to TRBJ1-1; 7 positions match TRBD1. Per the germline V gene, CDR1 is MNHEY and CDR2 is SVGEGT. Germline trimming cut 2 bases from V and 1 base from J; bases unmatched to any gene: 7. The CDR3 has 16 residues. The DNA of the CDR3 is TGTGCCAGCAGTTACGCCGGACAGGTTACGAACACTGAAGCTTTCTTT. Translating it yields CASSYAGQVTNTEAFF.

This chain connects TRBV6-2 or TRBV6-3 to TRBJ2-1; no clear D. Germline-derived CDR1 and CDR2 are MNHEY and SVGEGT. Trimming stripped 6 bases from V and 5 bases from J, with 5 bases between. The CDR3 contains 11 residues. Here the CDR3 reads CASSINNEQFF. The CDR3 DNA follows: TGTGCCAGCAGCATCAACAATGAGCAGTTCTTC.

This clone showed up just once. V is TRBV11-3 and J is TRBJ2-1; 7 nucleotides match TRBD2. Trimming removed 2 bases from V and 6 bases from J; junction bases left unmatched: 7. This CDR3 has 15 residues. From germline, CDR1 is SGHNT and CDR2 YENEEA. The CDR3 here is CASSLSGLVSNEQFF. The CDR3, as DNA: TGTGCCAGCAGCTTATCCGGACTAGTCTCCAATGAGCAGTTCTTC. Full variable domain (remainder filled in from reference TRBV11-3 and TRBJ2-1): EAGVVQSPRYKIIEKKQPVAFWCNPISGHNTLYWYLQNLGQGPELLIRYENEEAVDDSQLPKDRFSAERLKGVDSTLKIQPAELGDSAVYLCASSLSGLVSNEQFFGPGTRLTVL.

The chain carries TRBV18 and TRBJ2-1, with TRBD1 identical over 8 bases. Per the germline V gene, CDR1 is KGHSH and CDR2 is LQKENI. With V trimmed by 3 bases and J by 12 bases, 10 bases remained unmatched. The CDR3 is 14 amino acids. The CDR3 loop reads CASSPSRGGTGQFF. The CDR3 DNA reads TGTGCCAGCTCACCTTCCCGCGGAGGGACAGGGCAGTTCTTC.

This sequence joins TRBV19 and TRBJ2-5; the match to TRBD2 covers 8 bases. CDR3 size: 14 residues. The J segment lost 5 bases and the V segment lost 3 bases, leaving 5 bases of the junction unmatched. CDR1 and CDR2 (germline): LNHDA, SQIVND (reference sequence). The CDR3 DNA follows: TGTGCCAGTAGTATTGGCGGGGGGCTGGAGACCCAGTACTTC. It is translated as CASSIGGGLETQYF. The whole variable domain, filled in from reference TRBV19 and TRBJ2-5, reads DGGITQSPKYLFRKEGQNVTLSCEQNLNHDAMYWYRQDPGQGLRLIYYSQIVNDFQKGDIAEGYSVSREKKESFPLTVTSAQKNPTAFYLCASSIGGGLETQYFGPGTRLLVL.

This clone showed up just once. The gene calls are TRBV5-1 and TRBJ2-6, with no clear D. V lost 6 bases, J lost 4 bases, and 5 bases lay in between. CDR1 is SGHRS and CDR2 is YFSETQ in the germline V gene. The CDR3 totals 12 residues. CDR3 loop: CASNTGANVLTF. In DNA, the CDR3 is TGCGCCAGCAATACAGGGGCCAACGTCCTGACTTTC.

The chain employs TRBV9 and TRBJ2-5; 9 bases map to TRBD2. Germline loops: CDR1 SGDLS, CDR2 YYNGEE. The junction had 6 bases not matched to a gene; V was cut back by 3 bases and J by 0 bases. This CDR3 contains 16 residues. The CDR3 sequence: CASSEGPSGNQETQYF. CDR3 bases: TGTGCCAGCAGCGAGGGTCCTAGCGGGAACCAAGAGACCCAGTACTTC. The full variable domain, in which reference TRBV9 and TRBJ2-5 provide the parts outside the CDR3, is DSGVTQTPKHLITATGQRVTLRCSPRSGDLSVYWYQQSLDQGLQFLIQYYNGEERAKGNILERFSAQQFPDLHSELNLSSLELGDSALYFCASSEGPSGNQETQYFGPGTRLLVL.

The chain has TRBV11-1 and TRBJ1-1; D not resolved. V lost 1 base and J 5 bases, leaving 5 bases between the germline ends. Germline V gene data show CDR1 as SGHAT and CDR2 as FQDESV (reference sequence). CDR3 size: 12 residues. CDR3 amino acids: CASSLDLTEAFF. DNA for the CDR3: TGTGCCAGCAGCTTAGACCTAACTGAAGCTTTCTTT.

This chain connects TRBV12-3 or TRBV12-4 to TRBJ1-4; unclear D gene. V lost 4 bases, J lost 8 bases, and 11 bases lay in between. The CDR3 totals 13 residues. CDR3 bases: TGTGCCAGCAGTTCTACAGCCCGCGAAAAACTGTTTTTT. Protein sequence: CASSSTAREKLFF.

This clone was detected a few times. A junction boundary mismatches the germline segment, possibly from a read error. The chain has TRBV5-6 and TRBJ1-2; 7 nucleotides line up with TRBD1. The CDR3 spans 11 residues. Looked up from germline, CDR1 is SGHDT and CDR2 is YYEEEE. The CDR3 spells CASSQGTAVHF. The CDR3 coding sequence is TGTGCCAGCAGCCAGGGGACAGCGGTTCACTTC.